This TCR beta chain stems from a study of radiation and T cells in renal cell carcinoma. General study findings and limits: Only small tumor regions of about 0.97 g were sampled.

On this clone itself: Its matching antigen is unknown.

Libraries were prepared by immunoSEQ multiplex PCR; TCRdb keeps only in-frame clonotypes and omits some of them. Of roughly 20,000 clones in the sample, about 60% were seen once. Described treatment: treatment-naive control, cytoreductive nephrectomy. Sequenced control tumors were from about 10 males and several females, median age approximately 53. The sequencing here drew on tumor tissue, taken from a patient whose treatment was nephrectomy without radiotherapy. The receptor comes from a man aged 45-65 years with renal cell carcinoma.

The CDR3 nucleotides are TGTGCCAGCAGCCGACAGGGGGGGTATGGCTACACCTTC. This gives the protein CASSRQGGYGYTF. This rearrangement joins TRBV28 to TRBJ1-2; 9 nucleotides line up with TRBD1. This CDR3 has 13 residues. Germline lookup yields CDR1 MDHEN and CDR2 SYDVKM. Germline trimming cut 6 bases from V and 5 bases from J; bases unmatched to any gene: 4.